One sample yielded the 13 T cell receptor beta chains listed below, sequenced in a study of OX40 agonist ivuxolimab in advanced cancers. Profiling relied on immunoSEQ multiplex PCR, and the TCRdb table lists in-frame clones only, not all of them. The data show about 51,000 clones, roughly 90% seen once. Sequenced here: CD4+ or CD8+ T cells sorted from blood, sampled in a trial of the OX40 agonist ivuxolimab. These receptor sequences come from an adult with an advanced solid tumor such as melanoma, head and neck, liver or kidney cancer.

This clone was seen only a few times. The CDR3 region has the DNA TGTGCCAGCAGCTTAGTAAGGGGGCATGAGCAGTTCTTC. Encoded protein: CASSLVRGHEQFF. This chain joins TRBV11-3 and TRBJ2-1, with TRBD1 matching over 7 bases. The CDR3 length is 13 residues. Unmatched junction bases numbered 2, after V lost 1 base and J lost 8 bases. Germline V gene lookup returns CDR1 SGHNT and CDR2 YENEEA.

This chain links TRBV9 with TRBJ1-2; 9 bases line up with TRBD1. Trimming removed 2 bases from V and 11 bases from J; junction bases left unmatched: 13. The CDR3 loop spans 15 amino acids. The germline gives CDR1 SGDLS, CDR2 YYNGEE. This CDR3 reads CASSVLRDRVRGYTF. The DNA of the CDR3 is TGTGCCAGCAGCGTGCTTCGGGACAGGGTGAGAGGGTACACCTTC.

The chain couples TRBV7-9 to TRBJ2-2, with 8 bases identical to TRBD1. Trimming took 8 bases from V and 3 from J; bases not matched to a gene: 11. CDR1 and CDR2 from the germline V gene are SEHNR and FQNEAQ (reference sequence). This CDR3 contains 16 residues. CDR3 amino acids: CASDSTDRGYTGELFF. Written as DNA, the CDR3 is TGTGCCAGCGATTCTACTGACAGGGGCTACACCGGGGAGCTGTTTTTT. Supplemented by reference TRBV7-9 and TRBJ2-2, the full variable domain reads DTGVSQNPRHKITKRGQNVTFRCDPISEHNRLYWYRQTLGQGPEFLTYFQNEAQLEKSRLLSDRFSAERPKGSFSTLEIQRTEQGDSAMYLCASDSTDRGYTGELFFGEGSRLTVL.

The J gene is TRBJ2-5, the V gene TRBV25-1; 10 positions agree with TRBD1. Trimming at V came to 6 bases and at J to 5 bases, leaving 6 bases not matched to a gene. The length of the CDR3 is 14 residues. Germline V gene sequence: CDR1 MGHDK, CDR2 SYGVNS. CDR3 amino acids: CASRLDRGGETQYF. In DNA form, the CDR3 reads TGTGCCAGCAGGCTGGACAGGGGGGGGGAGACCCAGTACTTC. Drawing the rest from reference TRBV25-1 and TRBJ2-5, the complete variable domain is EADIYQTPRYLVIGTGKKITLECSQTMGHDKMYWYQQDPGMELHLIHYSYGVNSTEKGDLSSESTVSRIRTEHFPLTLESARPSHTSQYLCASRLDRGGETQYFGPGTRLLVL.

The CDR3, as DNA: TGTGCCAGCAGCTTAAATTGGCCTAGCGGGGGGGCACAGCAGTACTTC. Its protein is CASSLNWPSGGAQQYF. The chain carries TRBV7-2 and TRBJ2-7; the match to TRBD2 covers 12 bases. Losses at the gene ends were 2 bases for V and 8 bases for J; bases not matched to a gene: 10. CDR3 length: 16 amino acids. Germline loops: CDR1 SGHTA, CDR2 FQGNSA.

The chain carries TRBV6-1 and TRBJ1-5, with TRBD1 matching over 8 bases. This CDR3 comprises 13 residues. From germline, CDR1 is MNHNS and CDR2 SASEGT. This chain's CDR3 is CAEGQGQNQPQHF. The CDR3, as DNA: TGTGCAGAAGGACAGGGTCAAAATCAGCCCCAGCATTTT.

This clone was detected only once. One end of the junction does not line up with germline, which may come from a read error. The chain recombines TRBV7-9 with TRBJ1-2; possible D gene TRBD1, 5 bases. The CDR3 is 13 amino acids. The germline V gene has CDR1 SEHNR and CDR2 FQNEAQ (reference sequence). CDR3 DNA: TGTGCCAGCAAGAAGGGGATCTACTATGACTACACCTTC. This translates into CASKKGIYYDYTF.

The rearrangement joins TRBV6-1 to TRBJ1-1, with TRBD1 as a possible D gene (5 bases). Trimming removed 1 base from V and 4 bases from J, with 10 bases in between. Germline V gene data show CDR1 as MNHNS and CDR2 as SASEGT. This CDR3 is built from 14 residues. For the CDR3, the DNA is TGTGCCAGCAGTGAAGTCGGGGGATTCACTGAAGCTTTCTTT. Translation gives CASSEVGGFTEAFF.

The gene calls are TRBV6-1 and TRBJ2-3; perhaps TRBD2 as D (6 bases). The germline gives CDR1 MNHNS, CDR2 SASEGT. Trimming took off 7 bases at V and 0 bases at J, with 14 bases between the two ends. The length of the CDR3 is 15 residues. This chain's CDR3 is CASTQDSGSTDTQYF. CDR3 bases: TGTGCCAGCACCCAGGATAGCGGTAGCACAGATACGCAGTATTTT.

J is TRBJ1-5 and V is TRBV2; possibly TRBD1 for D (6 bases). V was clipped by 6 bases and J by 4 bases, with 16 bases between them. CDR1 SNHLY and CDR2 FYNNEI come from the germline V gene. The CDR3 has 15 residues. For the CDR3, the DNA is TGTGCCAGCAGCGGCGACAGGTTAAGGAATCAGCCCCAGCATTTT. Its translation is CASSGDRLRNQPQHF.

The rearrangement uses TRBV6-5 and TRBJ2-5; TRBD2 aligns across 13 bases. The V gene's germline CDR1 is MNHEY and CDR2 SVGAGI. This CDR3 spans 16 amino acids. Unmatched junction bases numbered 7, after V lost 4 bases and J lost 5 bases. CDR3 sequence reads: CASSSPRLAGGETQYF. CDR3 coding DNA: TGTGCCAGCAGTTCGCCCCGACTAGCGGGAGGCGAGACCCAGTACTTC.

V usage is TRBV7-2 and J usage is TRBJ1-3; D unresolved. Looked up from germline, CDR1 is SGHTA and CDR2 is FQGNSA. The CDR3 covers 15 residues. With 1 base removed from V and 2 bases from J, the gap between germline ends came to 9 bases. CDR3 protein: CASSLDRATGNTIYF. CDR3 in DNA: TGTGCCAGCAGCTTAGATAGGGCGACTGGAAACACCATATATTTT.

This chain links TRBV18 with TRBJ2-5; 8 bases map to TRBD1. CDR3 length: 14 residues. Losses at the gene ends were 4 bases for V and 2 bases for J; bases not matched to a gene: 3. Germline lookup yields CDR1 KGHSH and CDR2 LQKENI. CDR3 nucleotides: TGTGCCAGCTCACTGAGGGACAGGCAAGAGACCCAGTACTTC. This codes for CASSLRDRQETQYF.